This TCR beta chain was found in a study of CD4+ T cells in melanoma. Study-wide findings and caveats: In melanoma, neoantigen-specific CD4+ T cells reportedly differed in differentiation state. A reported correlation linked neoantigen-specific CD4+ T cells to CD8+, macrophage and B cell function.

The protocol was immunoSEQ multiplex PCR, while the TCRdb copy is restricted to in-frame clones and leaves out a portion. The sample has some 110,000 clones, approximately 92% seen once; the top ten hold 3.3%. V lost 0 bases and J lost 0, with 5 bases in between. Looked up from germline, CDR1 is SGHRS and CDR2 is YFSETQ. The CDR3 is 14 amino acids. Concerning this clone: Its specificity is unknown.

The genes are TRBV5-1 and TRBJ2-3; D gene ambiguous. This clonotype originated in a human donor with melanoma. The sequencing input was peripheral blood. The CDR3 loop reads CASSLALSTDTQYF. CDR3 DNA: TGCGCCAGCAGCTTGGCTTTGAGCACAGATACGCAGTATTTT. The full variable domain, completed using reference TRBV5-1 and TRBJ2-3, is KAGVTQTPRYLIKTRGQQVTLSCSPISGHRSVSWYQQTPGQGLQFLFEYFSETQRNKGNFPGRFSGRQFSNSRSEMNVSTLELGDSALYLCASSLALSTDTQYFGPGTRLTVL.